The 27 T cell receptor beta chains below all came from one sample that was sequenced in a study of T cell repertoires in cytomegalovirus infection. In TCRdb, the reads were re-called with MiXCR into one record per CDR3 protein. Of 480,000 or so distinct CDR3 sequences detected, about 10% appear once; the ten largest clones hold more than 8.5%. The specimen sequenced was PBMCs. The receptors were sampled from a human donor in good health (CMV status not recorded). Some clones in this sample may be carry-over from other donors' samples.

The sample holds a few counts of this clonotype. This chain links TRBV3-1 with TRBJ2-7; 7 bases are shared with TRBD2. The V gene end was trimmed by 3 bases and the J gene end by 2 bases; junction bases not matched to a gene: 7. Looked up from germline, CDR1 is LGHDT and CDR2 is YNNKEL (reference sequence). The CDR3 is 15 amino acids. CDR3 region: CASSQGRLAAYEQYF. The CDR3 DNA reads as TGTGCCAGCAGCCAGGGCCGACTAGCAGCCTACGAGCAGTACTTC.

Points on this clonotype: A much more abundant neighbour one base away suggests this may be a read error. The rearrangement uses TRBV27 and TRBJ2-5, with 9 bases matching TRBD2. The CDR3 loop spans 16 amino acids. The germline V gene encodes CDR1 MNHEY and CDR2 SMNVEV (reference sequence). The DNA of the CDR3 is TGTTCCAGCAGTTTACGGCTAGCGGGAAAAAAAGAGACCCAGTACTTC. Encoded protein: CSSSLRLAGKKETQYF.

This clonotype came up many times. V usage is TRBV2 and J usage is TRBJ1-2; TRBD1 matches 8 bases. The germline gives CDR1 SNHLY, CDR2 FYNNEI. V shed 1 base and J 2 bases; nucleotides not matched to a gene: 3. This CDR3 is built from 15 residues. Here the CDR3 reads CASSEDAGGNYGYTF. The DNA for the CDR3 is TGTGCCAGCAGTGAAGACGCAGGGGGCAACTATGGCTACACCTTC.

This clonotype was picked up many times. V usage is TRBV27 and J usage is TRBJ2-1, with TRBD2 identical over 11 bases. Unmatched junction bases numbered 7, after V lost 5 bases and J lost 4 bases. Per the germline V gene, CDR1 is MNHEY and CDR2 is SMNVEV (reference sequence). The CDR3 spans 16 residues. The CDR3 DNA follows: TGTGCCAGCAGTCACGGGACTAGCGGAGGGTACAATGAGCAGTTCTTC. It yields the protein CASSHGTSGGYNEQFF.

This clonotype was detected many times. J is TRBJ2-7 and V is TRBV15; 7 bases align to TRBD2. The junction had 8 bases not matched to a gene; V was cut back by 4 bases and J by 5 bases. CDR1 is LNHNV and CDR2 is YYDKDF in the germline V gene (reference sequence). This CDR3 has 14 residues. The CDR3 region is CATSTRGGSDEQYF. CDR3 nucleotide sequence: TGTGCCACCAGCACCCGCGGGGGTTCGGACGAGCAGTACTTC.

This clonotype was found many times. The CDR3: CASRGTGANEQYF. Written as DNA, the CDR3 is TGTGCCAGCAGGGGGACAGGGGCGAACGAGCAGTACTTC. The rearrangement joins TRBV27 to TRBJ2-7, with 10 bases that match TRBD1. V dropped 6 bases and J dropped 5; count of bases not matched to a gene: 4. This CDR3 contains 13 residues. Germline CDR1 reads MNHEY; CDR2 reads SMNVEV (reference sequence).

CDR3 in amino acids: CSADRRGGGEQFF. CDR3 coding DNA: TGCAGTGCCGATAGGAGGGGCGGGGGCGAGCAGTTCTTC. The V gene is TRBV20-1, the J gene TRBJ2-1; D is possibly TRBD2 (7 bases). Germline CDR1 is DFQATT and CDR2 is SNEGSKA (reference sequence). The CDR3 extends over 13 amino acids. V was clipped by 6 bases and J by 10 bases, with 19 bases between them.

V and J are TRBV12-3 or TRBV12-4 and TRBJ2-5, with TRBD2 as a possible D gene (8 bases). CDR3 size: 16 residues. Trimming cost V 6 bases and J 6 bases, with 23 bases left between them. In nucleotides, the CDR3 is TGTGCCAGCAGCCCAGGGGGAACGGGGGGGCTGAAGACCCAGTACTTC. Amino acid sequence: CASSPGGTGGLKTQYF.

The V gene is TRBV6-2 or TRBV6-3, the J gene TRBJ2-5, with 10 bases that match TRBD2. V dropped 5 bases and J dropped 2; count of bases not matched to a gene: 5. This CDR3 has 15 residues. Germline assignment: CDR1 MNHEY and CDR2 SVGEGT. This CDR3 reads CASSKQLAGQETQYF. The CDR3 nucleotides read TGTGCCAGCAGTAAACAACTAGCGGGGCAAGAGACCCAGTACTTC.

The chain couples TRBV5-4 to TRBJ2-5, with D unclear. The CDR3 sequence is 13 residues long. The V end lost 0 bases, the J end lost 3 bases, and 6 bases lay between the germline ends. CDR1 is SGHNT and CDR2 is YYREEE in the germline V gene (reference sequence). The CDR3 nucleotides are TGTGCCAGCAGCTTGGTCAGAAAAGAGACCCAGTACTTC. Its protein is CASSLVRKETQYF.

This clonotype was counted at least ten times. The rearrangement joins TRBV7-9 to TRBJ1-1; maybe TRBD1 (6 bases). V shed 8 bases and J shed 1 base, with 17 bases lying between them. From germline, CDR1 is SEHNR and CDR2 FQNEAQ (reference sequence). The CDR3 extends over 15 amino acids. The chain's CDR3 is CASAMVGRGNTEAFF. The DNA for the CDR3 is TGTGCCAGCGCTATGGTCGGCAGGGGGAACACTGAAGCTTTCTTT.

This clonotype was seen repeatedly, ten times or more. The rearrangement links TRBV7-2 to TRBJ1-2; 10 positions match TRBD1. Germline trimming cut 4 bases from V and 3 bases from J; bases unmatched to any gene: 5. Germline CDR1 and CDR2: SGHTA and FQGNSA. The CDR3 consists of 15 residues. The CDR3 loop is CASSSGQGVHYGYTF. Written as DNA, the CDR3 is TGTGCCAGCAGCTCTGGACAGGGGGTACACTATGGCTACACCTTC.

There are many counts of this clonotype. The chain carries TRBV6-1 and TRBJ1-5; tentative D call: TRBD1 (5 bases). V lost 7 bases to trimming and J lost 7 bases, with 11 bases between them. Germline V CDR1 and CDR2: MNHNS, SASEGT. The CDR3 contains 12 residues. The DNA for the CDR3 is TGTGCCAGCAAGGCAGGGAGCCAGCCCCAGCATTTT. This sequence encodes CASKAGSQPQHF.

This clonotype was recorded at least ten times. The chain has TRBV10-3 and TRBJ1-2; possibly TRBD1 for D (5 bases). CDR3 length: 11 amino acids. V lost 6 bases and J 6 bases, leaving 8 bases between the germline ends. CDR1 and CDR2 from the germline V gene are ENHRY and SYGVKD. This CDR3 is CAISSGNGYTF. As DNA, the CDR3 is TGTGCCATCAGCTCAGGGAATGGCTACACCTTC.

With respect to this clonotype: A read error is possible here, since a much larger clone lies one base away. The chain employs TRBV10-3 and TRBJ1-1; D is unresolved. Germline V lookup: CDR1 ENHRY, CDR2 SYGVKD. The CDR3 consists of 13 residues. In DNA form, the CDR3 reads TGTGCCATCAGTGACACCTTCAACACTGAATCTTTCTTT. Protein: CAISDTFNTESFF.

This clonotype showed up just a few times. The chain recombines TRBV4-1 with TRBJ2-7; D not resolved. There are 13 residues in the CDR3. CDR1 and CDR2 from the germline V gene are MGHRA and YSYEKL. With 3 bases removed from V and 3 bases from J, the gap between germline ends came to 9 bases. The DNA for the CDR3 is TGCGCCAGCAGCCAGGCCGACGTCTACGAGCAGTACTTC. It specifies CASSQADVYEQYF.

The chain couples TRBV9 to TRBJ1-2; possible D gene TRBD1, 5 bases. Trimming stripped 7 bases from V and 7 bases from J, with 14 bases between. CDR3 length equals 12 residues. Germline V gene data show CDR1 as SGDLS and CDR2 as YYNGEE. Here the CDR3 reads CASRNPGSGYTF. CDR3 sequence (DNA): TGTGCCAGCCGTAACCCAGGGTCTGGCTACACCTTC. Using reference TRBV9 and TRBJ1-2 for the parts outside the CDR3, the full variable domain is DSGVTQTPKHLITATGQRVTLRCSPRSGDLSVYWYQQSLDQGLQFLIQYYNGEERAKGNILERFSAQQFPDLHSELNLSSLELGDSALYFCASRNPGSGYTFGSGTRLTVV.

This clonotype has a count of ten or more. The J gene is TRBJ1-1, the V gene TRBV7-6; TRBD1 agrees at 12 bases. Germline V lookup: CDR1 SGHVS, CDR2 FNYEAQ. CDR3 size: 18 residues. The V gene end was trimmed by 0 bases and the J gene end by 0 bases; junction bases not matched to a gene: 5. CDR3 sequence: CASSLAGTGGYLNTEAFF. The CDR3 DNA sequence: TGTGCCAGCAGCTTAGCGGGGACAGGGGGCTATTTGAACACTGAAGCTTTCTTT.

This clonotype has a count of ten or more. The CDR3 DNA reads TGTGCCAGTAGTATCCTAGTTGGGGGAAAGGGCAATCAGCCCCAGCATTTT. Residues: CASSILVGGKGNQPQHF. This chain uses TRBV19 with TRBJ1-5; D perhaps matches TRBD1 (5 bases). There are 17 residues in the CDR3. Trimming took off 3 bases at V and 2 bases at J, with 17 bases between the two ends. CDR1 and CDR2 from the germline V gene are LNHDA and SQIVND (reference sequence).

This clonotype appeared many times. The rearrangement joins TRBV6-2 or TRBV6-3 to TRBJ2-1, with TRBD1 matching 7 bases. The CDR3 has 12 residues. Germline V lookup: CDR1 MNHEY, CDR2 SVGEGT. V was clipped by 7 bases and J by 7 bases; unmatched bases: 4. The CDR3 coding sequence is TGTGCCAGCACCATACAGGGGAATGAGCAGTTCTTC. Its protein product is CASTIQGNEQFF.

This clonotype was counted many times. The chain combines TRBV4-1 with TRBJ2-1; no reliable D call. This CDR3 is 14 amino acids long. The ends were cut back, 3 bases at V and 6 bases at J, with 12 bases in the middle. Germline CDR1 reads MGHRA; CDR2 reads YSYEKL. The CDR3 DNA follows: TGCGCCAGCAGCCATCTCCGGAAGGGCAATGAGCAGTTCTTC. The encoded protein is CASSHLRKGNEQFF.

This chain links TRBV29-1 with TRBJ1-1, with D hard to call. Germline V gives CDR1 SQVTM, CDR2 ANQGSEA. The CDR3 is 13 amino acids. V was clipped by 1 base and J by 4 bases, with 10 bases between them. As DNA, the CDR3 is TGCAGCGTTGAAGTCAACTTAGCCACTGAAGCTTTCTTT. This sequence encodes CSVEVNLATEAFF.

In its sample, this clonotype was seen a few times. The CDR3, as DNA: TGTGCCAGCAGCTCCCGGCGGGGGCGGGACTTTCCCTACAATGAGCAGTTCTTC. Its protein product is CASSSRRGRDFPYNEQFF. The V gene is TRBV7-9, the J gene TRBJ2-1; TRBD2 is a possible D gene (7 bases). The CDR3 covers 18 residues. Trimming left V 4 bases short and J 2 bases short, with 21 bases between. CDR1 and CDR2 (germline): SEHNR, FQNEAQ (reference sequence).

The CDR3 sequence is CATSIGGQVTYEQYF. The CDR3 bases are TGTGCCACCTCCATCGGGGGACAGGTCACCTACGAGCAGTACTTC. This chain joins TRBV19 and TRBJ2-7; the match to TRBD1 covers 8 bases. This CDR3 region has 15 residues. V dropped 10 bases and J dropped 2; count of bases not matched to a gene: 13. The V gene's germline CDR1 is LNHDA and CDR2 SQIVND (reference sequence). The entire variable domain, with the rest obtained from reference TRBV19 and TRBJ2-7, is as follows: DGGITQSPKYLFRKEGQNVTLSCEQNLNHDAMYWYRQDPGQGLRLIYYSQIVNDFQKGDIAEGYSVSREKKESFPLTVTSAQKNPTAFYLCATSIGGQVTYEQYFGPGTRLTVT.

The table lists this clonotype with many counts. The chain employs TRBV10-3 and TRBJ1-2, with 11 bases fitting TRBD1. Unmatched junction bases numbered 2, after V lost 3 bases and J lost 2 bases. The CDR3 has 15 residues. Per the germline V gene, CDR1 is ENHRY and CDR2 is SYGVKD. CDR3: CAISDRDRGNYGYTF. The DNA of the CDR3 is TGTGCCATCAGTGATCGGGACAGGGGGAACTATGGCTACACCTTC.

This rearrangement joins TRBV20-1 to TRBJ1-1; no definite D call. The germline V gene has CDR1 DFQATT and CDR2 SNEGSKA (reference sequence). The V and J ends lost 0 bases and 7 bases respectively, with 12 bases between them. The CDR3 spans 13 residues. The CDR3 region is CSARDRREGEAFF. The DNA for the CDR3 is TGCAGTGCTAGAGATCGACGGGAGGGTGAAGCTTTCTTT.

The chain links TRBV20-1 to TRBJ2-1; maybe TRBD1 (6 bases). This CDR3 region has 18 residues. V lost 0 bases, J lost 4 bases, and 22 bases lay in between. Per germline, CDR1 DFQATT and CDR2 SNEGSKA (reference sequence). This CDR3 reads CSARDPWDVRRGYNEQFF. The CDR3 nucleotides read TGCAGTGCTAGAGATCCATGGGATGTGAGAAGGGGGTACAATGAGCAGTTCTTC.